This T cell receptor beta chain was sequenced for a study of radiotherapy plus CTLA-4 blockade in lung cancer. This table comes from immunoSEQ multiplex PCR, and its TCRdb copy is limited to in-frame clones, with some not included. The sample includes roughly 80,000 clones, more than 60% of them seen just once. CDR3 size: 16 residues. V lost 8 bases and J lost 2, with 22 bases in between. Looked up from germline, CDR1 is LNHNV and CDR2 is YYDKDF (reference sequence). The sequences come from peripheral blood, collected from a patient treated with radiotherapy plus ipilimumab. This TCR derives from a human donor with non-small cell lung cancer who had a partial response to radiotherapy plus ipilimumab. Some clones in this sample may be carry-over from other donors' samples. The chain combines TRBV15 with TRBJ2-7; TRBD1 might be the D (5 bases). The chain's CDR3 is CATADLPGRAPYEQYF. The CDR3 DNA reads TGTGCCACCGCCGACCTCCCGGGCAGGGCCCCCTACGAGCAGTACTTC.